The next 15 T cell receptor beta chains were all read from a single sample in a study of cytomegalovirus exposure and HLA in healthy donors. Primers for the PCR totalled 60 Vbeta and 13 Jbeta. Produced via immunoSEQ multiplex PCR; TCRdb's table is partial and in-frame only. The sample lists around 170,000 clones, approximately 84% seen once, with approximately 2.9% in the top ten. Sequencing was performed on PBMCs. The receptor source for this set is a woman aged 50 to 60 in good health and CMV-seropositive.

The chain joins TRBV5-1 to TRBJ2-1; TRBD2 matches at 7 bases. Germline trimming cut 6 bases from V and 4 bases from J; bases unmatched to any gene: 13. The CDR3 runs 16 residues. CDR1 SGHRS and CDR2 YFSETQ come from the germline V gene. The CDR3 spells CASTSGGGASYNEQFF. CDR3 nucleotide sequence: TGCGCCAGCACCTCGGGAGGCGGGGCCTCTTACAATGAGCAGTTCTTC.

The chain employs TRBV18 and TRBJ2-3; D gene ambiguous. The germline V and J ends were trimmed by 2 bases and 0 bases, with 9 bases remaining between them. This CDR3 has 15 residues. CDR1 and CDR2 (germline): KGHSH, LQKENI. CDR3 sequence: CASSPFSLSTDTQYF. Here the CDR3 DNA reads TGTGCCAGCTCACCATTCTCCCTGAGCACAGATACGCAGTATTTT.

This clone came up a few times. This chain joins TRBV10-3 and TRBJ2-5, with a possible D match to TRBD1 (6 bases). Between the trimmed V and J ends, which lost 4 bases and 0 bases, there was a span of 12 bases. The CDR3 has 15 amino acids. Germline loops: CDR1 ENHRY, CDR2 SYGVKD. CDR3 sequence (DNA): TGTGCCATCAGTGCCACGGGACAATACCAAGAGACCCAGTACTTC. Translated, it gives CAISATGQYQETQYF.

This chain uses TRBV7-8 with TRBJ1-3; D uncertain. Trimming stripped 1 base from V and 4 bases from J, with 14 bases between. Germline CDR1 SGHVS, CDR2 FQNEAQ. The CDR3 runs 16 residues. The CDR3 sequence is CASSLVAGLGGNTIYF. In nucleotides, the CDR3 is TGTGCCAGCAGCTTAGTGGCAGGACTGGGGGGAAACACCATATATTTT. Using reference TRBV7-8 and TRBJ1-3 for the parts outside the CDR3, the full variable domain is GAGVSQSPRYKVAKRGQDVALRCDPISGHVSLFWYQQALGQGPEFLTYFQNEAQLDKSGLPSDRFFAERPEGSVSTLKIQRTQQEDSAVYLCASSLVAGLGGNTIYFGEGSWLTVV.

The chain uses TRBV9 and TRBJ2-7, with D perhaps matching TRBD1 (5 bases). The CDR3 is 14 residues long. Germline V CDR1 and CDR2: SGDLS, YYNGEE. The V gene lost 7 bases and the J gene lost 5 bases, with 19 bases spanning the gap. CDR3 amino acids: CASGLTWGRDEQYF. The DNA for the CDR3 is TGTGCCAGCGGCCTGACGTGGGGCCGTGACGAGCAGTACTTC.

The V and J genes are TRBV2 and TRBJ2-1; D remains ambiguous. Germline V gene sequence: CDR1 SNHLY, CDR2 FYNNEI. Trimming stripped 4 bases from V and 4 bases from J, with 5 bases between. This CDR3 contains 12 residues. The CDR3 here is CASSVEYNEQFF. CDR3 in DNA: TGTGCCAGCAGTGTGGAGTACAATGAGCAGTTCTTC.

The chain joins TRBV7-6 to TRBJ1-6; TRBD1 might be the D (5 bases). The CDR3 has 13 amino acids. Germline CDR1 is SGHVS and CDR2 is FNYEAQ. Trimming took off 3 bases at V and 9 bases at J, with 9 bases between the two ends. The CDR3 loop is CASSLGGGSPLHF. Written as DNA, the CDR3 is TGTGCCAGCAGCTTGGGGGGGGGTTCACCCCTCCACTTT.

J is TRBJ1-1 and V is TRBV18; D possibly corresponds to TRBD1 (5 bases). The CDR3 is 15 residues long. The V end lost 0 bases, the J end lost 4 bases, and 12 bases lay between the germline ends. Per the germline V gene, CDR1 is KGHSH and CDR2 is LQKENI. Here the CDR3 reads CASSPPLGRRTEAFF. The CDR3 DNA follows: TGTGCCAGCTCACCACCCTTGGGGCGACGCACTGAAGCTTTCTTT.

The chain carries TRBV6-5 and TRBJ1-1; no reliable D call. The CDR3 sequence is 13 residues long. Germline loops: CDR1 MNHEY, CDR2 SVGAGI. V was cut by 2 bases and J by 7 bases, with 11 bases left in between. The CDR3 is CASSYEAGYEAFF. As DNA, the CDR3 is TGTGCCAGCAGTTACGAAGCGGGCTATGAAGCTTTCTTT.

This clone appeared a single time. The rearrangement joins TRBV28 to TRBJ2-7; unclear D gene. This CDR3 contains 10 residues. The V gene's germline CDR1 is MDHEN and CDR2 SYDVKM. Trimming took off 6 bases at V and 11 bases at J, with 11 bases between the two ends. CDR3 region: CASSHQEKYF. CDR3 bases: TGTGCCAGCAGCCACCAAGAGAAGTACTTC.

This clone was detected only once. The chain is built from TRBV21-1 and TRBJ1-5; the D call TRBD1 from the table was never checked on the DNA. TRBV21-1 represents a pseudogene. The CDR3 extends over 16 amino acids. The DNA for the CDR3 is TGTGCCAGCAGCAAAAGGGGGAGAAGGCGTCCTCAGCCCCAGCATTTT. Its protein product is CASSKRGRRRPQPQHF.

With respect to this clone: An end of the junction does not agree with germline; a read error may underlie this. The chain uses TRBV25-1 and TRBJ2-3; 7 bases fit TRBD2. The germline V gene has CDR1 MGHDK and CDR2 SYGVNS. This CDR3 is 15 amino acids long. For the CDR3, the DNA is TGTGCCAGCAGTGAAAGCGGGGCCAACACAGATGCGCAGTATTTT. This translates into CASSESGANTDAQYF.

The chain has TRBV4-3 and TRBJ2-1; 9 nucleotides match TRBD2. Germline assignment: CDR1 LGHNA and CDR2 YSLEER. Germline trimming cut 0 bases from V and 6 bases from J; bases unmatched to any gene: 6. The length of the CDR3 is 16 residues. The CDR3 is CASSQDLLAGINEQFF. The CDR3 DNA reads TGCGCCAGCAGCCAAGATTTGCTAGCGGGAATCAATGAGCAGTTCTTC.

This rearrangement joins TRBV5-1 to TRBJ2-2; no definite D call. V lost 4 bases, J lost 1 base, and 14 bases lay in between. The CDR3 loop spans 16 amino acids. Germline lookup yields CDR1 SGHRS and CDR2 YFSETQ. The CDR3 spells CASSPPQNLNTGELFF. Here the CDR3 DNA reads TGCGCCAGCAGCCCGCCACAGAACTTGAACACCGGGGAGCTGTTTTTT.

This clone has only a few counts. The chain recombines TRBV4-3 with TRBJ2-3, with D tentatively TRBD2 (7 bases). The CDR3 sequence is 16 residues long. Per the germline V gene, CDR1 is LGHNA and CDR2 is YSLEER. V was trimmed by 0 bases and J by 4 bases, leaving 14 bases between them. The CDR3 coding sequence is TGCGCCAGCAGCCAAGAAGGAGGGGGGGCGGCAGATACGCAGTATTTT. It is translated as CASSQEGGGAADTQYF.